The sequence of this TCR beta chain was determined in a study of read filtering for tumor transcriptome and immune sequencing. Background on the study: By R-ISS, stages I, II and III held approximately 8, 16 and 7 patients. RNA-seq yielded only roughly 80 to 1,400 TCR reads, IR-seq about 3.5 to 11 million. Study-wide findings and caveats: The sorted CD138-negative fraction was a mixed bone marrow immune population, not purified T cells.

The library was built from 400 ng RNA with molecular barcoded adaptors for alpha/delta and beta/gamma chains. TCRdb re-analysed the reads in MiXCR, keeping a single row per CDR3 protein. The repertoire holds some 130,000 distinct CDR3 sequences, with around 13% as singletons. Many counts were recorded for this clonotype. Its antigen is unidentified. CDR3 length: 15 amino acids. Germline CDR1 and CDR2: MNHNY and SVGAGI (reference sequence). V lost 6 bases and J lost 5, with 19 bases in between. The chain recombines TRBV6-6 with TRBJ2-5; TRBD1 might be the D (7 bases). Sequenced sample: a population of CD138-negative cells sorted from bone marrow. The receptor's source is a donor aged 40 or older with multiple myeloma. CDR3 region: CASSGQGGFGETQYF. The CDR3 DNA follows: TGTGCCAGCAGCGGGCAGGGGGGATTCGGGGAGACCCAGTACTTC.